Listed below are T cell receptor beta chains from one sample, sequenced in a study of blood T cell repertoires in COVID-19. The table came from immunoSEQ multiplex PCR; TCRdb's copy has only in-frame clones and leaves some out. The table includes around 200,000 clones, 70% to 90% detected once. The specimen was PBMCs or T cells enriched from blood (not recorded which). The receptors were sampled from a woman in her 30s who had been exposed to COVID-19. Each CDR3 is given without its conserved first and last residue. Expanded clones get a size class; other rows say once, few or many, or leave the size out.

clone_size	v_call	cdr3_aa
.	TRBV20-1	SAKGQWGYT
.	TRBV10-1	ASSDGTGGTYEQY
few	TRBV19	ASSIAPAGADGYT
.	TRBV4-1	ASSQDSARNNYGYT
.	TRBV2	ASSGGQGFTDTQY
.	TRBV6-5	ASSYSAGSGNTIY
once	TRBV29-1	SVEEAPGGEAF
.	TRBV11-2	ASSPWTSGGANEQY
.	TRBV6-1	ASSELGVGQPQH
.	TRBV2	ASIWDSNEQF
.	TRBV6-5	ASAQGANYGYT
.	TRBV3-1/TRBV3-2	ASSQGDFTDTQY
.	TRBV28	ASSIQGATDEQY
.	TRBV5-1	ASSLGTGGAYEQY
.	TRBV2	ASTRQGPMNTEAF
.	TRBV10-3	AISESTSGEETQY
.	TRBV20-1	SASGEVPEKLF
.	TRBV19	ASRERGPNTGELF
.	TRBV9	ASSMTGEHNEQF
.	TRBV5-6	ASSLAGNPYEQY
once	TRBV24-1	ATSGLDFSSTGELF
few	TRBV5-5	ASSFQGTGNTGELF
.	TRBV21-1	ASSKRVRDSGNTGELF
.	TRBV11-2	ASSFTGGTYNEQF
.	TRBV2	ASSEAGASTDTQY
.	TRBV24-1	ATSEGGADTEAF
.	TRBV11-2	ASGGTLIHEQY
.	TRBV19	ASRSAGGIGGYT
few	TRBV5-5	ASSLLGGTTSNYGYT
.	TRBV6-1	ASSETGTGGYT
.	TRBV27	ASWGGGNEKLF
.	TRBV27	ASSLRTSPGRYGYT
once	TRBV13	ASSLGAGASSYEQY
once	TRBV3-1/TRBV3-2	ASSRPHRSSPLH
few	TRBV9	ASSVLGQGFQF
.	TRBV19	ASSSPGTASYEQY
.	TRBV3-1/TRBV3-2	ASSQEGALTGYT
.	TRBV27	ASSSSGGGWNEQF
.	TRBV10-3	AISETYSEKLF